This T cell receptor beta chain stems from a study of CD8 T cells in ankylosing spondylitis. General study results and limits: Clones that were linked to disease were CD8+ and were relatively rare in peripheral blood. What appeared characteristic of ankylosing spondylitis blood was a TCR beta motif of eight highly homologous variants. In ankylosing spondylitis patients, matched synovial fluid reportedly showed significant enrichment of disease-linked clones.

The germline V gene has CDR1 SGDLS and CDR2 YYNGEE. The CDR3 totals 15 residues. V dropped 1 base and J dropped 5; count of bases not matched to a gene: 6. Making the TCR beta libraries involved quantitative 5'-RACE with molecular barcodes. TCRdb independently ran MiXCR on the 5' RACE reads; one entry per CDR3 protein. This sample carries roughly 260,000 distinct CDR3 sequences, 15% to 20% of them seen once, and the ten largest clones take around 8%. Of note for this clonotype: Its matching antigen is unknown.

This TCR came from a male donor with ankylosing spondylitis or in good health (not recorded which). The V call is TRBV9, the J call TRBJ1-1, with 9 bases identical to TRBD1. Specimen: blood, either unsorted or a sorted T cell fraction (not recorded which). The CDR3 bases are TGTGCCAGCAGCGTACGAGACAGGGGGAAGACTGAAGCTTTCTTT. The encoded protein is CASSVRDRGKTEAFF.